The 3 T cell receptor beta chains below come from one sample, sequenced in a study of blood T cell repertoires in COVID-19. The table came from immunoSEQ multiplex PCR; TCRdb's copy has only in-frame clones and leaves some out. Altogether around 180,000 clones are present, around nine tenths being singletons, with the ten largest covering around 2.3%. The specimen sequenced was peripheral blood. The receptors derive from a man between 65 and 85 years old with active or convalescent COVID-19.

The chain links TRBV6-2 or TRBV6-3 to TRBJ2-3; D is uncertain. Germline CDR1 and CDR2: MNHEY and SVGEGT. This CDR3 contains 14 residues. Deletions cut 4 bases from V and 5 bases from J, with 13 bases between. Here the CDR3 reads CASSLTLVGDTQYF. The CDR3 nucleotides are TGTGCCAGCAGTTTGACACTGGTGGGAGATACGCAGTATTTT.

V gene TRBV28 combines with J gene TRBJ1-5; D gene unclear. Between the trimmed V and J ends, which lost 8 bases and 2 bases, there was a span of 7 bases. CDR1 and CDR2 from the germline V gene are MDHEN and SYDVKM. This CDR3 region has 12 residues. CDR3 nucleotide sequence: TGTGCCAGCTCTCGTGGCAATCAGCCCCAGCATTTT. Residues: CASSRGNQPQHF. Together with reference TRBV28 and TRBJ1-5, the CDR3 gives the full variable domain: DVKVTQSSRYLVKRTGEKVFLECVQDMDHENMFWYRQDPGLGLRLIYFSYDVKMKEKGDIPEGYSVSREKKERFSLILESASTNQTSMYLCASSRGNQPQHFGDGTRLSIL.

The CDR3 region has the DNA TGCGCCAGCAGCCAAGGGGGAACAGGGCAAAACTATGGCTACACCTTC. It translates to CASSQGGTGQNYGYTF. The J gene is TRBJ1-2, the V gene TRBV4-3; D might be TRBD1 (6 bases). The ends were cut back, 1 base at V and 2 bases at J, with 14 bases in the middle. The CDR3 extends over 16 amino acids. CDR1 and CDR2 (germline): LGHNA, YSLEER.